The clone carrying this T cell receptor (beta chain) has only a few counts. Antigen: not known. One entry per CDR3 protein, called by TCRdb with MiXCR from the 5' RACE reads. The sample holds about 220,000 distinct CDR3 sequences; under 30% are singletons and the top ten take 5% to 7.5%. The record originates from a study of CD8 T cells in ankylosing spondylitis. The study's findings and limits: Significant enrichment of disease-linked clones was reported in matched ankylosing spondylitis synovial fluid. Earlier literature documents some of the motif variants in reactive arthritis synovial fluid and blood. In ankylosing spondylitis blood, a motif of roughly eight highly homologous TCR beta variants appeared characteristic.

Germline V gene lookup returns CDR1 ENHRY and CDR2 SYGVKD. The CDR3 contains 13 residues. The V end was cut by 0 bases, the J end by 3 bases, with 5 bases between. This chain links TRBV10-3 with TRBJ1-2; D uncertain. The origin of this receptor is a male donor with ankylosing spondylitis or in good health (not recorded which). The sequenced material came from blood, either unsorted or a sorted T cell fraction (not recorded which). CDR3 protein: CAISESADYGYTF. The CDR3 DNA reads TGTGCCATCAGTGAGTCGGCAGACTATGGCTACACCTTC.